This TCR beta chain is from a study of Graves' ophthalmopathy and Graves' hyperthyroidism. Study-wide background: Absence of ophthalmopathy within 18 months of follow-up defined stable hyperthyroidism.

Germline V gene sequence: CDR1 SGHRS, CDR2 YFSETQ. Deletions cut 4 bases from V and 6 bases from J, with 17 bases between. This CDR3 is built from 14 residues. In its sample, this clonotype was seen once. The antigen remains undetermined. Study-wide points: Blood was where most expanded thyroid clonotypes above 0.001 frequency also turned up. Ophthalmopathy versus stable hyperthyroidism: 13-signature model gave roughly 88% sensitivity, 75% to 82% specificity.

The authors amplified TCR beta CDR3 regions from RNA transcripts. Following a first-round RT-PCR that used HTBI primers, a second-round multiplex PCR was carried out. MiXCR was run by TCRdb on the multiplex PCR reads, yielding one entry per CDR3 protein. The repertoire consists of some 1.1 million distinct CDR3 sequences, with roughly 35% occurring once and the leading ten covering around 10%. Symptoms, serum thyroxine and TRAb, thyroid ultrasound, and orbital computed tomography formed the diagnostic basis. The TCR sequence derives from an adult man with Graves' hyperthyroidism. This chain joins TRBV5-1 and TRBJ2-7; D might be TRBD1 or TRBD2, each matching 5 bases. Sequences were obtained from peripheral blood or thyroid tissue (not recorded which). The CDR3 is CASSITGPHREQYF. Here the CDR3 DNA reads TGCGCCAGCAGCATCACGGGACCTCATCGCGAGCAGTACTTC.